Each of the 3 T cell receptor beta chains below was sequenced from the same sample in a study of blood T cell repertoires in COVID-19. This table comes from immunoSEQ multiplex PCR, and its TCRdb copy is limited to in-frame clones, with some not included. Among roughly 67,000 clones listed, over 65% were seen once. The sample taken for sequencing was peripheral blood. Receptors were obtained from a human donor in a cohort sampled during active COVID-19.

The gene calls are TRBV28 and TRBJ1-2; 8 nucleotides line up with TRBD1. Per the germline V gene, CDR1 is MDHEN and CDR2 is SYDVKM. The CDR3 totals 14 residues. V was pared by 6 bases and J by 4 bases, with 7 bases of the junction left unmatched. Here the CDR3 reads CASRPTGEGYGYTF. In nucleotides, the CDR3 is TGTGCCAGCAGGCCGACAGGGGAAGGCTATGGCTACACCTTC.

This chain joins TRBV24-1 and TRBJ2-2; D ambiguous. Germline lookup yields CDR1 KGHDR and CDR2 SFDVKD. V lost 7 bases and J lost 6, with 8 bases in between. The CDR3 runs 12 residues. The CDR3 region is CATSFISGELFF. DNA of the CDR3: TGTGCCACCAGCTTTATCTCCGGGGAGCTGTTTTTT.

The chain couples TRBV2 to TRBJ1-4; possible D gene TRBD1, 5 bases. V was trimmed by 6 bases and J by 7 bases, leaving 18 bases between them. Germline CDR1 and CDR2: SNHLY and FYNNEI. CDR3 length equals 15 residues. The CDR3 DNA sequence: TGTGCCAGCAGCCCGGGCGGGGCCGGTGGTGAAAAACTGTTTTTT. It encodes CASSPGGAGGEKLFF.